This passage covers 24 T cell receptor beta chains from one sample sequenced in a study of shared clonotypes between healthy human individuals. The method was immunoSEQ multiplex PCR; TCRdb's version includes in-frame clones alone and lacks a portion of them. The sample records some 2.3 million clones, more than 85% being singletons. The sequencing input was naive CD4+ T cells from PBMCs. Subset meaning: CD45RA+ positively selected. The source of these receptors is a man between 18 and 35 years old in good health. Some clones in this sample may be carry-over from other donors' samples.

V and J are TRBV4-1 and TRBJ2-7; D call uncertain. V lost 4 bases and J 6 bases, leaving 7 bases between the germline ends. Germline values: CDR1 MGHRA, CDR2 YSYEKL. There are 11 residues in the CDR3. The chain's CDR3 is CASSRRGEQYF. The CDR3 coding sequence is TGCGCCAGCAGCCGGCGTGGCGAGCAGTACTTC.

The chain's CDR3 is CATTGGFEQFF. CDR3 DNA sequence: TGTGCCACCACAGGGGGCTTTGAGCAGTTCTTC. V gene TRBV2 combines with J gene TRBJ2-1, with TRBD1 identical over 9 bases. V shed 10 bases, J shed 9 bases, and the junction held 4 bases outside the gene matches. This CDR3 is built from 11 residues. CDR1 and CDR2 from the germline V gene are SNHLY and FYNNEI.

V and J are TRBV7-6 and TRBJ1-5; TRBD1 aligns across 7 bases. The junction had 11 bases not matched to a gene; V was cut back by 1 base and J by 2 bases. Germline V gene sequence: CDR1 SGHVS, CDR2 FNYEAQ. The CDR3 is 18 residues long. The CDR3 protein is CASSLGEGRQGGNQPQHF. The CDR3 region has the DNA TGTGCCAGCAGCTTAGGGGAAGGGCGACAGGGAGGCAATCAGCCCCAGCATTTT.

V is TRBV6-1 and J is TRBJ1-2, with unresolved D. There are 13 residues in the CDR3. Germline values: CDR1 MNHNS, CDR2 SASEGT. The V end was cut by 3 bases, the J end by 3 bases, with 8 bases between. As DNA, the CDR3 is TGTGCCAGCAGTGAGGTAGGGTACTATGGCTACACCTTC. Translating it yields CASSEVGYYGYTF.

The V gene is TRBV19, the J gene TRBJ2-5, with a possible D match to TRBD2 (6 bases). CDR3 size: 15 residues. The V gene's germline CDR1 is LNHDA and CDR2 SQIVND (reference sequence). Deletions cut 5 bases from V and 1 base from J, with 14 bases between. The CDR3 loop reads CASSAGRYRQETQYF. The CDR3, as DNA: TGTGCCAGTAGTGCGGGACGGTATCGCCAAGAGACCCAGTACTTC.

CDR3 nucleotides: TGTGCCAGCAGCCTTTCCCTTCGGACTGAAGCTTTCTTT. Its translation: CASSLSLRTEAFF. The chain has TRBV14 and TRBJ1-1; D call uncertain. Germline values: CDR1 SGHDN, CDR2 FVKESK. The CDR3 covers 13 residues. Trimming pared 4 bases from V and 5 bases from J, leaving 11 bases between.

The chain employs TRBV29-1 and TRBJ2-1; no clear D gene. This CDR3 is built from 12 residues. V was clipped by 8 bases and J by 9 bases, with 17 bases between them. Per the germline V gene, CDR1 is SQVTM and CDR2 is ANQGSEA. The DNA for the CDR3 is TGCAGCTTGGGCGAAGGTTTCCGTGAGCAGTTCTTC. Translation: CSLGEGFREQFF.

The chain uses TRBV5-1 and TRBJ2-4, with a tentative D call TRBD1 (6 bases). There are 13 residues in the CDR3. Germline-derived CDR1 and CDR2 are SGHRS and YFSETQ. V was shortened by 1 base and J by 6 bases, with 8 bases between the two germline ends. The CDR3 here is CASSLTGSNIQYF. The CDR3 DNA follows: TGCGCCAGCAGCTTGACAGGGTCAAACATTCAGTACTTC.

The chain recombines TRBV28 with TRBJ2-7; D possibly matches TRBD1 or TRBD2 (6 bases each). Between the trimmed V and J ends, which lost 6 bases and 5 bases, there was a span of 14 bases. In germline, CDR1 is MDHEN, CDR2 SYDVKM. CDR3 length equals 13 residues. The CDR3 protein is CASRTYREDEQYF. CDR3 nucleotide sequence: TGTGCCAGCAGAACCTACAGGGAGGACGAGCAGTACTTC. The full variable domain, in which reference TRBV28 and TRBJ2-7 provide the parts outside the CDR3, is DVKVTQSSRYLVKRTGEKVFLECVQDMDHENMFWYRQDPGLGLRLIYFSYDVKMKEKGDIPEGYSVSREKKERFSLILESASTNQTSMYLCASRTYREDEQYFGPGTRLTVT.

The chain joins TRBV6-1 to TRBJ2-5, with 7 bases fitting TRBD2. This CDR3 region has 14 residues. The germline gives CDR1 MNHNS, CDR2 SASEGT. V lost 10 bases, J lost 4 bases, and 12 bases stayed unmatched. The CDR3 is CATSAGRVLETQYF. CDR3 in DNA: TGTGCCACTTCAGCGGGAAGGGTTTTAGAGACCCAGTACTTC.

This clone occurred once. The chain couples TRBV30 to TRBJ2-3; 9 nucleotides match TRBD2. This CDR3 is built from 17 residues. Trimming removed 0 bases from V and 5 bases from J; junction bases left unmatched: 12. Per germline, CDR1 GTSNPN and CDR2 SVGIG (reference sequence). Written as DNA, the CDR3 is TGTGCCTGGAGTGTAAAGCTCGGCGGGAGGGCCGGAGATACGCAGTATTTT. This codes for CAWSVKLGGRAGDTQYF.

The chain joins TRBV4-2 to TRBJ2-3; 9 bases line up with TRBD1. Germline lookup yields CDR1 LGHNA and CDR2 YNFKEQ. The CDR3 length is 19 residues. V lost 4 bases to trimming and J lost 2 bases; unmatched junction nucleotides: 16. CDR3 loop: CASSRPLTGTGNPTDTQYF. As DNA, the CDR3 is TGTGCCAGCAGCCGCCCTTTAACCGGGACAGGGAACCCCACAGATACGCAGTATTTT.

The chain combines TRBV2 with TRBJ1-5, with 7 bases matching TRBD1. Germline trimming cut 4 bases from V and 8 bases from J; bases unmatched to any gene: 11. CDR3 length equals 15 residues. CDR1 is SNHLY, CDR2 FYNNEI, per germline. The CDR3 nucleotides are TGTGCCAGCAGTGGACAGGGCCCCCCAGGTGAGCCCCAGCATTTT. It encodes CASSGQGPPGEPQHF. Based on the CDR3 plus reference TRBV2 and TRBJ1-5, the full variable domain is EPEVTQTPSHQVTQMGQEVILRCVPISNHLYFYWYRQILGQKVEFLVSFYNNEISEKSEIFDDQFSVERPDGSNFTLKIRSTKLEDSAMYFCASSGQGPPGEPQHFGDGTRLSIL.

The chain combines TRBV7-3 with TRBJ2-5; either TRBD1 or TRBD2 may supply D (5 bases each). CDR3 length: 14 amino acids. Deletions cut 6 bases from V and 7 bases from J, with 18 bases between. CDR1 is SGHTA and CDR2 is FQGTGA in the germline V gene. The CDR3 here is CASSQAVQRGTQYF. As DNA, the CDR3 is TGTGCCAGCAGTCAGGCGGTCCAGAGGGGGACCCAGTACTTC.

The chain is built from TRBV5-6 and TRBJ1-2; a weak D match, TRBD1 (5 bases). The germline gives CDR1 SGHDT, CDR2 YYEEEE. The CDR3 spans 15 residues. V was shortened by 5 bases and J by 9 bases, with 23 bases between the two germline ends. This chain's CDR3 is CASRVGGANVRSYTF. CDR3 DNA: TGTGCCAGCAGAGTGGGAGGGGCCAACGTGAGGAGCTACACCTTC.

This chain joins TRBV19 and TRBJ2-1; 9 bases line up with TRBD2. J lost 0 bases, V lost 7 bases, and 1 base had no gene match. This CDR3 has 14 amino acids. CDR1 and CDR2 from the germline V gene are LNHDA and SQIVND (reference sequence). CDR3 in amino acids: CASNSGSSYNEQFF. In DNA form, the CDR3 reads TGTGCCAGTAATAGCGGGAGCTCCTACAATGAGCAGTTCTTC.

The chain is built from TRBV28 and TRBJ1-1; no firm D call. The CDR3 covers 15 residues. V lost 7 bases and J 3 bases, leaving 18 bases between the germline ends. Per the germline V gene, CDR1 is MDHEN and CDR2 is SYDVKM. The DNA for the CDR3 is TGTGCCAGCAATCCCCCCAGGTTCTCAGACACTGAAGCTTTCTTT. The encoded protein is CASNPPRFSDTEAFF.

The chain couples TRBV28 to TRBJ2-7; D uncertain. Germline CDR1 is MDHEN and CDR2 is SYDVKM. CDR3 length: 13 residues. V was clipped by 3 bases and J by 6 bases, with 12 bases between them. This CDR3 is CASSFSRVTEQYF. The CDR3 nucleotides read TGTGCCAGCAGTTTTTCCCGAGTTACCGAGCAGTACTTC.

The rearrangement joins TRBV11-2 to TRBJ1-1; a possible D gene is TRBD1 (5 bases). Trimming took off 7 bases at V and 1 base at J, with 16 bases between the two ends. The CDR3 contains 15 residues. Per germline, CDR1 SGHAT and CDR2 FQNNGV. In nucleotides, the CDR3 is TGTGCCAGCACCGATCCCGGGACGGCGAACACTGAAGCTTTCTTT. Its translation: CASTDPGTANTEAFF.

The rearrangement joins TRBV4-2 to TRBJ2-1; tentatively, D is TRBD1 (6 bases). Germline CDR1 is LGHNA and CDR2 is YNFKEQ. This CDR3 is built from 14 residues. Trimming pared 1 base from V and 8 bases from J, leaving 12 bases between. CDR3: CASSQAQGRDEQFF. CDR3 in DNA: TGTGCCAGCAGCCAAGCACAGGGTCGGGATGAGCAGTTCTTC.

The chain links TRBV6-1 to TRBJ2-1; D might be TRBD1 (5 bases). Germline V gene data show CDR1 as MNHNS and CDR2 as SASEGT. CDR3 length: 16 residues. Trimming cost V 1 base and J 3 bases, with 13 bases left between them. The CDR3, as DNA: TGTGCCAGCAGTGAAGAGGGCAGGGTAAACTACAATGAGCAGTTCTTC. Protein product: CASSEEGRVNYNEQFF.

Concerning this clone: The same CDR3 can be traced to other DNA sequences in this sample. CDR3 loop: CASSLGQGDEQYF. Written as DNA, the CDR3 is TGCGCCAGCAGCTTGGGACAGGGGGACGAGCAGTACTTC. The J gene is TRBJ2-7, the V gene TRBV5-1; TRBD1 agrees at 9 bases. From germline, CDR1 is SGHRS and CDR2 YFSETQ. The CDR3 length is 13 residues. V dropped 0 bases and J dropped 5; count of bases not matched to a gene: 0. The entire variable domain, with the rest obtained from reference TRBV5-1 and TRBJ2-7, is as follows: KAGVTQTPRYLIKTRGQQVTLSCSPISGHRSVSWYQQTPGQGLQFLFEYFSETQRNKGNFPGRFSGRQFSNSRSEMNVSTLELGDSALYLCASSLGQGDEQYFGPGTRLTVT.

The rearrangement uses TRBV4-1 and TRBJ1-4; D is undetermined. V was clipped by 1 base and J by 10 bases, with 7 bases between them. The CDR3 totals 12 residues. Germline V gene data show CDR1 as MGHRA and CDR2 as YSYEKL. This chain's CDR3 is CASSQVMGKLFF. CDR3 nucleotides: TGCGCCAGCAGCCAAGTGATGGGAAAACTGTTTTTT.

This clone occurred once. The V and J genes are TRBV5-6 and TRBJ1-6, with 8 bases aligning to TRBD1. The CDR3 runs to 18 residues. The germline gives CDR1 SGHDT, CDR2 YYEEEE. V shed 3 bases, J shed 5 bases, and the junction held 13 bases outside the gene matches. The CDR3 region is CASSSVRQGNWDNSPLHF. The DNA of the CDR3 is TGTGCCAGCAGCTCAGTACGACAGGGGAACTGGGATAATTCACCCCTCCACTTT.